The text below deals with one T cell receptor beta chain. Its antigen remains unidentified. Base qualities are not at hand, and no much larger clone is one base apart. This sample is drawn from a study of OX40 agonist ivuxolimab in advanced cancers. In terms of the full investigation: Ivuxolimab was a fully human IgG2 agonistic monoclonal antibody targeting the costimulatory receptor OX40 (CD134). Intravenous ivuxolimab was administered to patients every 2 weeks at six dose levels: 0.01, 0.1, 0.3, 1.5, 3 and 10 mg/kg. Of the 50 or so patients in dose escalation, approximately 20 had hepatocellular carcinoma, some 15 had melanoma, 9 had renal cell carcinoma and 9 had head and neck cancer. In the dose-escalation cohort, 82.7% of patients were male, and the mean age was around 60 years, with a range of roughly 20 to 79. Prior anti-PD-1, anti-PD-L1 or anti-CTLA-4 therapy was permitted, and checkpoint inhibitors had been received by roughly 42% of dose-escalation patients. Partial responses occurred in three dose-escalation patients: two with cutaneous melanoma and one with hepatocellular carcinoma. The purpose of peripheral TCRbeta sequencing was to test whether ivuxolimab changed TCR sequence diversity and led to clonal T-cell expansion. The paper describes the monotherapy dose-escalation part (N of about 47 patients) of the phase I trial of ivuxolimab. The full study reports these points: The antigen specificity of the peripheral T cells that underwent clonal expansion was not determined. In the 0.1-3.0 mg/kg groups, partial responders had among the lowest normalized peripheral clonal expansion, particularly in CD8+ T cells. Clonal expansion of both CD4+ and CD8+ blood T cells was observed from baseline to week 6 at doses 0.1 to 3.0 mg/kg. Low levels of normalized T-cell clonal expansion were also seen in some nonresponding patients. On average, CD8+ T cells showed more expanded clones than CD4+ T cells after ivuxolimab.

Cut back by 2 bases and 0 bases, the V and J ends lie 8 bases apart. The germline V gene (reference sequence) supplies CDR1 PRHDT and CDR2 FYEKMQ. Counted from cysteine to phenylalanine, this CDR3 has 14 amino acids. Solely the CDR3 DNA is kept, with 42 bases framed from the first base. For sequencing of the TCRbeta CDR3 region, genomic DNA was extracted from the sorted cells. The immunoSEQ Assay was used to sequence the TCRbeta CDR3 regions. Imported from immuneACCESS, the table was reduced by TCRdb to in-frame sequences with V and J called. These copies leave out some clones; in studies compared against another copy, an unresolved V gene accounts for under half, and the cause of the remainder is not known. Recorded for this sample are about 76,000 clones; about 88% of them occurred a single time. Roughly 13% of the sample is held by the ten biggest clonotypes. The trial excluded patients who had a history of autoimmune disease or who were on systemic immunosuppression. Peripheral blood for TCR sequencing was drawn from every dose cohort at baseline, at cycle 4 day 1 and at cycle 7 day 1. Samples came from an open-label, multicenter, first-in-human phase I dose-escalation trial of ivuxolimab. Adults with locally advanced or metastatic head and neck squamous cell, hepatocellular, melanoma or renal cell carcinoma were enrolled in the trial. Before TCR sequencing, CD4+ and CD8+ T cells were separately sorted from peripheral blood.

The V and J segments used are TRBV13 and TRBJ2-7, and TRBD2 may be the D gene, going by 6 matching bases. This clonotype was sampled from an adult with an advanced solid tumor such as melanoma, head and neck, liver or kidney cancer. This sample comprised CD4+ or CD8+ T cells sorted from blood, obtained in a trial of the OX40 agonist ivuxolimab. The CDR3 reads CASSLFGSSYEQYF. The DNA sequence is TGTGCCAGCAGCTTATTCGGGAGCTCCTACGAGCAGTACTTC.